The 26 T cell receptor beta chains reported below all come from one sample, sequenced in a study of cytotoxic CD8 clonotypes in ibrutinib-treated CLL. Measured with immunoSEQ multiplex PCR; TCRdb has only the in-frame clones, and not every one. The repertoire holds some 80,000 clones, with about four fifths as singletons. The specimen was PBMCs, collected after 12 months of ibrutinib treatment. These receptors were collected from a human donor with chronic lymphocytic leukemia.

This rearrangement joins TRBV5-4 to TRBJ1-2; D uncertain. V was shortened by 4 bases and J by 7 bases, with 14 bases between the two germline ends. This CDR3 region has 13 residues. From germline, CDR1 is SGHNT and CDR2 YYREEE (reference sequence). The CDR3 nucleotides read TGTGCCAGCAGCAGGGAGGGCACCCGTGGCTACACCTTC. Protein product: CASSREGTRGYTF.

The gene calls are TRBV6-1 and TRBJ2-3, with D perhaps TRBD1 (5 bases). The germline CDR1 and CDR2 sequences are MNHNS and SASEGT. With 1 base removed from V and 0 bases from J, the gap between germline ends came to 14 bases. The CDR3 spans 17 residues. CDR3 loop: CASSEGIGGHSTDTQYF. CDR3 nucleotides: TGTGCCAGCAGTGAAGGGATAGGCGGACATAGCACAGATACGCAGTATTTT.

The count of this clone is one. The rearrangement links TRBV19 to TRBJ2-6; D uncertain. Germline V gene lookup returns CDR1 LNHDA and CDR2 SQIVND (reference sequence). Trimming pared 5 bases from V and 4 bases from J, leaving 12 bases between. The CDR3 is made up of 15 amino acids. CDR3 sequence (DNA): TGTGCCAGTAGTCCCGTATCCGCCGGGGCCAACGTCCTGACTTTC. It codes for CASSPVSAGANVLTF.

This chain connects TRBV28 to TRBJ2-4; D remains ambiguous. Germline V gene lookup returns CDR1 MDHEN and CDR2 SYDVKM. The CDR3 is 15 residues long. V lost 6 bases, J lost 0 bases, and 12 bases lay in between. The CDR3 here is CASSPGPVAKNIQYF. DNA for the CDR3: TGTGCCAGCAGCCCGGGCCCCGTAGCCAAAAACATTCAGTACTTC. Full variable domain (remainder filled in from reference TRBV28 and TRBJ2-4): DVKVTQSSRYLVKRTGEKVFLECVQDMDHENMFWYRQDPGLGLRLIYFSYDVKMKEKGDIPEGYSVSREKKERFSLILESASTNQTSMYLCASSPGPVAKNIQYFGAGTRLSVL.

The chain employs TRBV7-6 and TRBJ2-1, with 8 bases that match TRBD2. The ends lost 1 base at V and 6 bases at J; junction bases unmatched: 5. The CDR3 totals 15 residues. Germline lookup yields CDR1 SGHVS and CDR2 FNYEAQ. CDR3 coding DNA: TGTGCCAGCAGCTTAGTAAGCGGGAGTTCCAATGAGCAGTTCTTC. This sequence encodes CASSLVSGSSNEQFF.

This sequence joins TRBV4-3 and TRBJ2-5; 12 bases align to TRBD2. Germline lookup yields CDR1 LGHNA and CDR2 YSLEER. The trim removed 3 bases at V and 1 base at J, leaving 0 bases unmatched. The CDR3 is 15 residues long. The CDR3 DNA follows: TGCGCCAGCAGCCAGACTAGCGGGGGCCAAGAGACCCAGTACTTC. It specifies CASSQTSGGQETQYF.

The sample holds one count of this clone. The chain recombines TRBV6-4 with TRBJ2-2; D is unresolved. Germline-derived CDR1 and CDR2 are MRHNA and SNTAGT. With 2 bases removed from V and 6 bases from J, the gap between germline ends came to 7 bases. This CDR3 region has 13 residues. CDR3 sequence (DNA): TGTGCCAGCAGTGACGAGGCGGCCGGGGAGCTGTTTTTT. Its translation is CASSDEAAGELFF.

The chain joins TRBV11-2 to TRBJ1-1; D gene uncertain. V lost 6 bases and J 0 bases, leaving 11 bases between the germline ends. The CDR3 runs to 14 residues. Germline loops: CDR1 SGHAT, CDR2 FQNNGV. CDR3 nucleotide sequence: TGTGCCAGCAGGGGTACTCCCATGAACACTGAAGCTTTCTTT. Translating it yields CASRGTPMNTEAFF.

This chain uses TRBV5-1 with TRBJ2-1, with no clear D. The germline gives CDR1 SGHRS, CDR2 YFSETQ. The V and J ends lost 2 bases and 5 bases respectively, with 8 bases between them. The CDR3 totals 13 residues. CDR3 sequence (DNA): TGCGCCAGCAGCTTACGGACGGACAATGAGCAGTTCTTC. Encoded protein: CASSLRTDNEQFF.

The gene calls are TRBV19 and TRBJ1-3; perhaps TRBD1 as D (5 bases). V gave up 6 bases and J gave up 4 bases, with 10 bases separating them. This CDR3 has 13 residues. From germline, CDR1 is LNHDA and CDR2 SQIVND (reference sequence). The CDR3, as DNA: TGTGCCAGTAGCGGGGGGTCCGGAAACACCATATATTTT. Translated, it gives CASSGGSGNTIYF.

A single count supports this clone. This chain uses TRBV28 with TRBJ2-7, with 10 bases identical to TRBD1. CDR3 size: 16 residues. J gave up 0 bases and V 4 bases, and 6 bases lay outside the gene matches. Germline V lookup: CDR1 MDHEN, CDR2 SYDVKM. The CDR3 nucleotides are TGTGCCAGCAGTTCCCCGGACAGGGGGGTCTCCTACGAGCAGTACTTC. Its translation: CASSSPDRGVSYEQYF.

This chain connects TRBV5-4 to TRBJ1-1, with D perhaps TRBD1 (6 bases). V was clipped by 7 bases and J by 2 bases, with 15 bases between them. Germline V gene lookup returns CDR1 SGHNT and CDR2 YYREEE (reference sequence). This CDR3 is built from 14 residues. DNA of the CDR3: TGTGCCAGCCCCCCCGTGACAGGCAACACTGAAGCTTTCTTT. Translating gives CASPPVTGNTEAFF. The full variable domain, with the rest looked up from reference TRBV5-4 and TRBJ1-1, is ETGVTQSPTHLIKTRGQQVTLRCSSQSGHNTVSWYQQALGQGPQFIFQYYREEENGRGNFPPRFSGLQFPNYSSELNVNALELDDSALYLCASPPVTGNTEAFFGQGTRLTVV.

The rearrangement links TRBV27 to TRBJ2-1, with 11 bases identical to TRBD2. J was trimmed by 10 bases and V by 1 base; bases with no gene match: 6. The CDR3 length is 15 residues. The germline V gene has CDR1 MNHEY and CDR2 SMNVEV (reference sequence). CDR3 protein: CASSLWGLAGGEQFF. CDR3 nucleotide sequence: TGTGCCAGCAGTTTATGGGGGCTAGCGGGAGGAGAGCAGTTCTTC.

The chain has TRBV2 and TRBJ2-7; tentative D call: TRBD1 (6 bases). Germline V CDR1 and CDR2: SNHLY, FYNNEI. This CDR3 contains 15 residues. V lost 6 bases to trimming and J lost 0 bases, with 15 bases between them. CDR3 amino acids: CASSPRQAFSYEQYF. CDR3 in DNA: TGTGCCAGCAGCCCCCGACAGGCTTTCTCCTACGAGCAGTACTTC. Full variable domain (rest looked up from reference TRBV2 and TRBJ2-7): EPEVTQTPSHQVTQMGQEVILRCVPISNHLYFYWYRQILGQKVEFLVSFYNNEISEKSEIFDDQFSVERPDGSNFTLKIRSTKLEDSAMYFCASSPRQAFSYEQYFGPGTRLTVT.

The chain employs TRBV4-2 and TRBJ1-1, with a tentative D call TRBD1 (6 bases). CDR3 length equals 18 residues. Per the germline V gene, CDR1 is LGHNA and CDR2 is YNFKEQ. V lost 3 bases, J lost 0 bases, and 20 bases lay in between. CDR3 loop: CASSQQRGGAGLNTEAFF. The CDR3 DNA reads TGTGCCAGCAGCCAGCAAAGGGGGGGCGCCGGGTTGAACACTGAAGCTTTCTTT.

The V gene is TRBV4-3, the J gene TRBJ2-7, with a tentative D call TRBD1 (5 bases). The CDR3 loop spans 16 amino acids. Per germline, CDR1 LGHNA and CDR2 YSLEER. V was clipped by 1 base and J by 5 bases, with 18 bases between them. In DNA, the CDR3 is TGCGCCAGCAGCCAAGCCCCGGCAGGGCAATTGGACGAGCAGTACTTC. Its translation is CASSQAPAGQLDEQYF.

The J gene is TRBJ1-2, the V gene TRBV18, with D hard to call. Trimming stripped 3 bases from V and 6 bases from J, with 11 bases between. There are 13 residues in the CDR3. CDR1 is KGHSH, CDR2 LQKENI, per germline. This CDR3 is CASSPAGSDGYTF. CDR3 bases: TGTGCCAGCTCACCGGCGGGGAGCGATGGCTACACCTTC.

The CDR3 region has the DNA TGTGCCAGCTCCCGGGGGATAGGGAGTACGGGGATATTGGCCTACGAGCAGTACTTC. Encoded protein: CASSRGIGSTGILAYEQYF. The rearrangement joins TRBV18 to TRBJ2-7; perhaps TRBD2 as D (6 bases). V lost 6 bases and J 2 bases, leaving 29 bases between the germline ends. In germline, CDR1 is KGHSH, CDR2 LQKENI. The CDR3 totals 19 residues.

The chain is built from TRBV11-2 and TRBJ2-7, with 7 nucleotides matching TRBD2. J was trimmed by 2 bases and V by 4 bases; bases with no gene match: 5. This CDR3 has 14 residues. Germline V gene lookup returns CDR1 SGHAT and CDR2 FQNNGV. The DNA for the CDR3 is TGTGCCAGCAGCTGGGGGGGGACCACCTACGAGCAGTACTTC. Protein product: CASSWGGTTYEQYF.

This sequence joins TRBV18 and TRBJ2-5; possibly TRBD1 for D (5 bases). Per the germline V gene, CDR1 is KGHSH and CDR2 is LQKENI. With 0 bases removed from V and 1 base from J, the gap between germline ends came to 9 bases. This CDR3 is built from 15 residues. CDR3 bases: TGTGCCAGCTCACCACCGGCCAGGGCCCAAGAGACCCAGTACTTC. This translates into CASSPPARAQETQYF.

This chain connects TRBV5-3 to TRBJ1-5; D not resolved. TRBV5-3 is filed as an ORF, its function uncertain. The CDR3 has 15 amino acids. V was pared by 4 bases and J by 2 bases, with 13 bases between. The CDR3 DNA reads TGTGCCAGAAGCCCCCCCCGGGTTCGCAATCAGCCCCAGCATTTT. It yields the protein CARSPPRVRNQPQHF.

This clone is classed as medium-sized. The chain combines TRBV7-6 with TRBJ1-4; D perhaps matches TRBD1 (6 bases). CDR1 SGHVS and CDR2 FNYEAQ come from the germline V gene. The CDR3 consists of 13 residues. Trimming took 2 bases from V and 7 from J, leaving 8 bases between them. CDR3 nucleotides: TGTGCCAGCAGCTTAACCAGGGGTGAAAAACTGTTTTTT. Its protein is CASSLTRGEKLFF.

J is TRBJ2-1 and V is TRBV28; possibly TRBD2 for D (6 bases). Germline values: CDR1 MDHEN, CDR2 SYDVKM. CDR3 length: 13 residues. V lost 10 bases to trimming and J lost 8 bases, with 18 bases between them. The CDR3 region is CATSGAPRDEQFF. For the CDR3, the DNA is TGTGCCACCTCGGGAGCCCCAAGAGATGAGCAGTTCTTC.

The chain is built from TRBV7-8 and TRBJ2-7; TRBD1 agrees at 8 bases. The CDR3 is 14 residues long. Trimming at V came to 5 bases and at J to 1 base, leaving 4 bases not matched to a gene. CDR1 and CDR2 (germline): SGHVS, FQNEAQ. The chain's CDR3 is CASSPGTGSYEQYF. For the CDR3, the DNA is TGTGCCAGCAGCCCCGGGACAGGATCCTACGAGCAGTACTTC. Complete variable domain (other parts from reference TRBV7-8 and TRBJ2-7): GAGVSQSPRYKVAKRGQDVALRCDPISGHVSLFWYQQALGQGPEFLTYFQNEAQLDKSGLPSDRFFAERPEGSVSTLKIQRTQQEDSAVYLCASSPGTGSYEQYFGPGTRLTVT.

V and J are TRBV5-4 and TRBJ2-7; D is possibly TRBD2 (6 bases). Germline CDR1 SGHNT, CDR2 YYREEE (reference sequence). V gave up 0 bases and J gave up 0 bases, with 10 bases separating them. This CDR3 has 15 residues. CDR3 nucleotides: TGTGCCAGCAGCTTGGGTGGGAGGTCCTCCTACGAGCAGTACTTC. Residues: CASSLGGRSSYEQYF. The variable domain in full, completed from reference TRBV5-4 and TRBJ2-7, reads ETGVTQSPTHLIKTRGQQVTLRCSSQSGHNTVSWYQQALGQGPQFIFQYYREEENGRGNFPPRFSGLQFPNYSSELNVNALELDDSALYLCASSLGGRSSYEQYFGPGTRLTVT.

Judged by abundance, this clone is medium-sized (0.01 to 0.1%). The rearrangement joins TRBV30 to TRBJ1-5; TRBD1 is a possible D gene (6 bases). The CDR3 loop spans 11 amino acids. V was trimmed by 4 bases and J by 10 bases, leaving 11 bases between them. Germline loops: CDR1 GTSNPN, CDR2 SVGIG (reference sequence). CDR3 protein: CAWKGGGPQHF. CDR3 in DNA: TGTGCCTGGAAGGGGGGGGGACCCCAGCATTTT.